This T cell receptor beta chain was profiled in a study of T cell repertoires in cytomegalovirus infection. The wider study: An indication of both CMV infection and matching HLA type came from public TCR beta signatures. Regarding the study as a whole: There were HLA-C-restricted CMV-specific TCR beta clonotypes dominating the ex vivo response.

This clonotype was seen a handful of times. What it binds is not known. Trimming cost V 2 bases and J 2 bases, with 15 bases left between them. CDR3 length: 16 amino acids. Germline V gene data show CDR1 as SGHNT and CDR2 as YYREEE (reference sequence). TCRdb called the reads again in MiXCR, with one record for every CDR3 protein. Counted here are 900,000 to 950,000 distinct CDR3 sequences, roughly 31% occurring once; the ten biggest clones make up over 11%. J is TRBJ2-3 and V is TRBV5-4, with D tentatively TRBD1 (6 bases). Specimen: cultured CD8+ T cells from PBMCs, collected from culture after CMV antigen stimulation. The TCR comes from a human donor in good health (CMV status not recorded). Some clones in this sample may be carry-over from other donors' samples. The CDR3 here is CASSLVPGQTTDTQYF. In nucleotides, the CDR3 is TGTGCCAGCAGCTTAGTTCCGGGACAAACCACAGATACGCAGTATTTT.